Below are 19 T cell receptor beta chains sequenced from a single sample in a study of cytomegalovirus exposure and HLA in healthy donors. Primers included in the PCR were 60 Vbeta and 13 Jbeta primers. TCRdb's copy holds only in-frame clones and misses some; the assay was immunoSEQ multiplex PCR. The table includes about 120,000 clones, approximately 80% detected once. Sample: PBMCs. The source of these receptors is a young man in good health and CMV-seropositive.

J is TRBJ2-7 and V is TRBV7-9; D possibly corresponds to TRBD2 (6 bases). The CDR3 spans 15 residues. The germline CDR1 and CDR2 sequences are SEHNR and FQNEAQ (reference sequence). V was pared by 5 bases and J by 3 bases, with 17 bases between. The CDR3 DNA is TGTGCCAGCAGCCGGTCAGTAGCGGCGGACTACGAGCAGTACTTC. Amino acid sequence: CASSRSVAADYEQYF.

This chain uses TRBV19 with TRBJ1-1; D is perhaps TRBD1 (5 bases). This CDR3 is built from 14 residues. V was cut by 1 base and J by 0 bases, with 6 bases left in between. Germline CDR1 and CDR2: LNHDA and SQIVND (reference sequence). CDR3 protein: CASSIAGMNTEAFF. For the CDR3, the DNA is TGTGCCAGTAGTATAGCAGGGATGAACACTGAAGCTTTCTTT.

This chain joins TRBV11-3 and TRBJ2-2, with TRBD1 matching over 9 bases. Germline lookup yields CDR1 SGHNT and CDR2 YENEEA. After removal of 4 bases from V and 3 bases from J, the junction contained 0 bases not matched to a gene. The CDR3 spans 14 residues. CDR3 loop: CASSWTGDTGELFF. For the CDR3, the DNA is TGTGCCAGCAGCTGGACAGGGGACACCGGGGAGCTGTTTTTT.

The chain has TRBV6-1 and TRBJ1-1; D unresolved. Germline values: CDR1 MNHNS, CDR2 SASEGT. This CDR3 spans 12 amino acids. V shed 0 bases and J shed 4 bases, with 3 bases lying between them. The CDR3 here is CASSEAGTEAFF. CDR3 nucleotides: TGTGCCAGCAGTGAAGCCGGCACTGAAGCTTTCTTT.

The CDR3 nucleotides read TGCGCCAGCAGCCAAGATCAAGGCGGCGAGCAGTACTTC. Translating gives CASSQDQGGEQYF. V and J are TRBV4-1 and TRBJ2-7; D gene uncertain. Germline loops: CDR1 MGHRA, CDR2 YSYEKL. V was cut by 0 bases and J by 6 bases, with 9 bases left in between. The CDR3 sequence is 13 residues long.

The chain is built from TRBV5-1 and TRBJ2-7; TRBD2 matches at 9 bases. Germline loops: CDR1 SGHRS, CDR2 YFSETQ. Trimming removed 0 bases from V and 6 bases from J; junction bases left unmatched: 1. The length of the CDR3 is 13 residues. CDR3 nucleotide sequence: TGCGCCAGCAGCTTGGGGACTAGCGCCGAGCAGTACTTC. Amino acid sequence: CASSLGTSAEQYF.

This sequence joins TRBV4-1 and TRBJ2-1; 14 nucleotides match TRBD2. V dropped 4 bases and J dropped 6; count of bases not matched to a gene: 8. Germline V gene sequence: CDR1 MGHRA, CDR2 YSYEKL. This CDR3 comprises 17 residues. CDR3 nucleotides: TGCGCCAGCAGCCGGGGACTAGCGGGAGCGGGGGCCAATGAGCAGTTCTTC. It codes for CASSRGLAGAGANEQFF.

J is TRBJ2-7 and V is TRBV5-4; 8 nucleotides line up with TRBD2. Germline-derived CDR1 and CDR2 are SGHNT and YYREEE (reference sequence). The ends lost 5 bases at V and 0 bases at J; junction bases unmatched: 4. The CDR3 has 14 amino acids. The CDR3 spells CASSTGGSSYEQYF. The CDR3 nucleotides read TGTGCCAGCAGTACGGGGGGGAGCTCCTACGAGCAGTACTTC.

The chain recombines TRBV30 with TRBJ1-2, with D possibly being TRBD1 (5 bases). Trimming left V 6 bases short and J 12 bases short, with 23 bases between. The germline V gene encodes CDR1 GTSNPN and CDR2 SVGIG (reference sequence). This CDR3 is 13 amino acids long. The CDR3 reads CACHAVDNSRNTF. CDR3 in DNA: TGTGCCTGCCACGCCGTGGACAACTCGAGGAACACCTTC.

V gene TRBV14 combines with J gene TRBJ1-4; D is ambiguous. CDR3 length: 14 residues. The V gene's germline CDR1 is SGHDN and CDR2 FVKESK. V was shortened by 0 bases and J by 10 bases, with 12 bases between the two germline ends. The CDR3 DNA follows: TGTGCCAGCAGCCAAGATCTAGCGCAAGGAAAACTGTTTTTT. Residues: CASSQDLAQGKLFF.

The CDR3 protein is CASSLERVNTEAFF. DNA for the CDR3: TGTGCCAGCAGCTTAGAGCGGGTGAACACTGAAGCTTTCTTT. This sequence joins TRBV11-2 and TRBJ1-1; no firm D call. This CDR3 region has 14 residues. V was clipped by 0 bases and J by 0 bases, with 5 bases between them. Germline V lookup: CDR1 SGHAT, CDR2 FQNNGV.

The chain employs TRBV13 and TRBJ1-2; 7 bases match TRBD1. The V gene's germline CDR1 is PRHDT and CDR2 FYEKMQ (reference sequence). V was pared by 5 bases and J by 2 bases, with 5 bases of the junction left unmatched. The CDR3 sequence is 14 residues long. CDR3 amino acids: CASSRTGLNYGYTF. The CDR3 coding sequence is TGTGCCAGCAGCCGGACAGGACTCAACTATGGCTACACCTTC. Full variable domain (rest looked up from reference TRBV13 and TRBJ1-2): AAGVIQSPRHLIKEKRETATLKCYPIPRHDTVYWYQQGPGQDPQFLISFYEKMQSDKGSIPDRFSAQQFSDYHSELNMSSLELGDSALYFCASSRTGLNYGYTFGSGTRLTVV.

This rearrangement joins TRBV6-4 to TRBJ1-1; D gene uncertain. The CDR3 is 13 amino acids. Trimming stripped 5 bases from V and 2 bases from J, with 9 bases between. CDR1 is MRHNA, CDR2 SNTAGT, per germline. CDR3 protein: CASSSSINTEAFF. The DNA for the CDR3 is TGTGCCAGCAGTTCGAGTATTAACACTGAAGCTTTCTTT.

The chain couples TRBV9 to TRBJ1-2; TRBD1 matches 9 bases. Trimming took 3 bases from V and 8 from J; bases not matched to a gene: 11. The CDR3 sequence is 15 residues long. Germline V lookup: CDR1 SGDLS, CDR2 YYNGEE. The CDR3 loop reads CASSARDRGSAGYTF. Written as DNA, the CDR3 is TGTGCCAGCAGCGCTAGAGACAGGGGGAGCGCGGGCTACACCTTC.

The chain uses TRBV10-3 and TRBJ2-1, with D tentatively TRBD1 (5 bases). The ends were cut back, 4 bases at V and 2 bases at J, with 9 bases in the middle. Looked up from germline, CDR1 is ENHRY and CDR2 is SYGVKD. This CDR3 has 14 residues. As DNA, the CDR3 is TGTGCCATCAGTGTAGACAGAGCCTACAATGAGCAGTTCTTC. This sequence encodes CAISVDRAYNEQFF.

As for this clone: Other DNA sequences in this sample translate to the same CDR3. This chain uses TRBV4-1 with TRBJ2-1, with 8 bases that match TRBD1. The V gene end was trimmed by 4 bases and the J gene end by 2 bases; junction bases not matched to a gene: 7. Germline CDR1 is MGHRA and CDR2 is YSYEKL. This CDR3 has 16 amino acids. CDR3 DNA sequence: TGCGCCAGCAGCCCCCGACAGGGGAGCCCCTACAATGAGCAGTTCTTC. This encodes CASSPRQGSPYNEQFF.

V and J are TRBV4-3 and TRBJ2-3, with 7 bases that match TRBD2. Germline assignment: CDR1 LGHNA and CDR2 YSLEER. V dropped 1 base and J dropped 4; count of bases not matched to a gene: 11. The CDR3 contains 17 residues. CDR3 in DNA: TGCGCCAGCAGCCAAGGTCTGTGGGCGGGAGACGCAGATACGCAGTATTTT. Translating it yields CASSQGLWAGDADTQYF.

The chain joins TRBV15 to TRBJ1-2, with a weak D call TRBD1 (5 bases). The CDR3 covers 18 residues. The germline V and J ends were trimmed by 0 bases and 4 bases, with 21 bases remaining between them. The V gene's germline CDR1 is LNHNV and CDR2 YYDKDF (reference sequence). This CDR3 reads CATSRDYALAGPTYGYTF. The CDR3, as DNA: TGTGCCACCAGCAGAGATTACGCCCTCGCAGGGCCTACCTATGGCTACACCTTC.

The chain carries TRBV11-2 and TRBJ1-2; possible D gene TRBD1, 5 bases. Germline CDR1 is SGHAT and CDR2 is FQNNGV. Trimming removed 4 bases at V and 4 bases at J, with 10 bases between. This CDR3 contains 13 residues. The CDR3 bases are TGTGCCAGCAGCTCCCCGGGGGGCTATGGCTACACCTTC. It codes for CASSSPGGYGYTF.